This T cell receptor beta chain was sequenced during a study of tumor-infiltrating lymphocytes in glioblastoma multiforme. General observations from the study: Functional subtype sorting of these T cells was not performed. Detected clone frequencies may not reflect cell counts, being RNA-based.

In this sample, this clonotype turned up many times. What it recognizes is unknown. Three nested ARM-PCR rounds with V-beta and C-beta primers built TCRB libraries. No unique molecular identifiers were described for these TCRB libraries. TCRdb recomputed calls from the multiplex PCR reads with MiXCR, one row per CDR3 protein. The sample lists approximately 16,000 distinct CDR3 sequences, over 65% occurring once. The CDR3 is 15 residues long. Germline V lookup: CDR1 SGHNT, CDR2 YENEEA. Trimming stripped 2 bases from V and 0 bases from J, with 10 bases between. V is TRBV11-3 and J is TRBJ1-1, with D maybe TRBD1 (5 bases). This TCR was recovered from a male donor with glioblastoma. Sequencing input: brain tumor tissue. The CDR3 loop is CASSLSGTLNTEAFF. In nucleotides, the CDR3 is TGTGCCAGCAGCTTATCCGGGACCTTGAACACTGAAGCTTTCTTT.